These T cell receptor beta chains were read from a single sample in a study of blood T cell repertoires in COVID-19. Sequencing was performed with immunoSEQ multiplex PCR; in TCRdb, only in-frame clones are kept and a portion is missing. This table holds about 150,000 clones, approximately 85% found once. The sequenced sample consisted of peripheral blood. These receptors were taken from a man aged 60-69 years with COVID-19, enrolled during active disease. Each CDR3 is given with its conserved first and last residue. D genes are given only for firm matches. A clone size is listed for some rows: how often the clone was seen (once, few, many), or a class if it is expanded.

d_gene: NA
j_gene: TRBJ1-3
v_gene: TRBV5-4
abundance: NA
CDR3nt: TGTGCCAGCAGCTTACAGGGAACCTCTGGAAACACCATATATTTT
CDR3aa: CASSLQGTSGNTIYF

d_gene: TRBD1
j_gene: TRBJ2-7
v_gene: TRBV29-1
abundance: NA
CDR3nt: TGCAGCTTCCTAGGGGGCAGTTACGAGCAGTACTTC
CDR3aa: CSFLGGSYEQYF

d_gene: NA
j_gene: TRBJ2-4
v_gene: TRBV7-9
abundance: NA
CDR3nt: TGTGCCAGCAGCTTAGCTGGGGCAGCCAAAAACATTCAGTACTTC
CDR3aa: CASSLAGAAKNIQYF

d_gene: TRBD1
j_gene: TRBJ2-6
v_gene: TRBV27
abundance: NA
CDR3nt: TGTGCCAGCAGCCGGGACAGAATTTTCTCTGGGGCCAACGTCCTGACTTTC
CDR3aa: CASSRDRIFSGANVLTF

d_gene: NA
j_gene: TRBJ1-1
v_gene: TRBV10-3
abundance: few
CDR3nt: TGTGCCATCAGTGCCGGGACGGGGAGGCTCACTGAAGCTTTCTTT
CDR3aa: CAISAGTGRLTEAFF

d_gene: TRBD1
j_gene: TRBJ1-2
v_gene: TRBV7-2
abundance: NA
CDR3nt: TGTGCCAGCAGTCTCGGACAGGGCCGTGGCTATGGCTACACCTTC
CDR3aa: CASSLGQGRGYGYTF

d_gene: TRBD2
j_gene: TRBJ2-3
v_gene: TRBV30
abundance: NA
CDR3nt: TGTGCCTGGAGACGCCAACTGATAGCGGGAAAGGGCACAGATACGCAGTATTTT
CDR3aa: CAWRRQLIAGKGTDTQYF

d_gene: TRBD2
j_gene: TRBJ2-3
v_gene: TRBV7-2
abundance: NA
CDR3nt: TGTGCCAGCAGTGAAACCCCCGGGGGGTGGGATACGCAGTATTTT
CDR3aa: CASSETPGGWDTQYF

d_gene: TRBD1
j_gene: TRBJ1-2
v_gene: TRBV4-1
abundance: NA
CDR3nt: TGCGCCAGCAGCCACGGGACAGGGACTCGAGGCGGCTACACCTTC
CDR3aa: CASSHGTGTRGGYTF

d_gene: TRBD2
j_gene: TRBJ2-1
v_gene: TRBV6-2/TRBV6-3
abundance: NA
CDR3nt: TGTGCCAGCAGCACATGGATCGGGGGGGGCCGTAACAATGAGCAGTTCTTC
CDR3aa: CASSTWIGGGRNNEQFF

d_gene: TRBD1
j_gene: TRBJ2-2
v_gene: TRBV7-8
abundance: NA
CDR3nt: TGTGCCAGCAGCCCATCGTTACCGGGACAGAAGACCTCTCGAGTCGCGAACACCGGGGAGCTGTTTTTT
CDR3aa: CASSPSLPGQKTSRVANTGELFF

d_gene: NA
j_gene: TRBJ1-2
v_gene: TRBV7-2
abundance: NA
CDR3nt: TGTGCCAGCAGCTTAGGCGCACCAGGCTACGACTATGGCTACACCTTC
CDR3aa: CASSLGAPGYDYGYTF

d_gene: NA
j_gene: TRBJ1-6
v_gene: TRBV7-2
abundance: NA
CDR3nt: TGTGCCAGCAGCACGGAAAGACAGAATTCACCCCTCCACTTT
CDR3aa: CASSTERQNSPLHF

d_gene: NA
j_gene: TRBJ1-2
v_gene: TRBV10-3
abundance: NA
CDR3nt: TGTGCCATCAGTGAGGGTCAGCGCGGGCCTAACTATGGCTACACCTTC
CDR3aa: CAISEGQRGPNYGYTF

d_gene: NA
j_gene: TRBJ2-3
v_gene: TRBV24-1
abundance: NA
CDR3nt: TGTGCCACCAGTGATAGCCCAGATACGCAGTATTTT
CDR3aa: CATSDSPDTQYF

d_gene: NA
j_gene: TRBJ2-5
v_gene: TRBV11-3
abundance: NA
CDR3nt: TGTGCCAGCAGCGTTCGACTCTGGGAGACCCAGTACTTC
CDR3aa: CASSVRLWETQYF

d_gene: TRBD2
j_gene: TRBJ2-3
v_gene: TRBV19
abundance: once
CDR3nt: TGTGCCAGTAGTACCTCGGGAGTGGGCGGGGGGCCCAGAGATACGCAGTATTTT
CDR3aa: CASSTSGVGGGPRDTQYF

d_gene: TRBD2
j_gene: TRBJ2-1
v_gene: TRBV10-3
abundance: NA
CDR3nt: TGTGCCATCAGTCCTAGCGGGGGGGCCTTGAGCAATGAGCAGTTCTTC
CDR3aa: CAISPSGGALSNEQFF

d_gene: TRBD1
j_gene: TRBJ1-1
v_gene: TRBV18
abundance: few
CDR3nt: TGTGCCAGCTCACGGACAGGGGGCGAGATGAACACTGAAGCTTTCTTT
CDR3aa: CASSRTGGEMNTEAFF

d_gene: NA
j_gene: TRBJ2-6
v_gene: TRBV6-2/TRBV6-3
abundance: few
CDR3nt: TGTGCCAGCAGTAACAGGGTTAACGGGGCCAACGTCCTGACTTTC
CDR3aa: CASSNRVNGANVLTF

d_gene: NA
j_gene: TRBJ1-1
v_gene: TRBV3-1/TRBV3-2
abundance: NA
CDR3nt: TGTGCCAGCAGCCAAGCAGACAGGTACACTGAAGCTTTCTTT
CDR3aa: CASSQADRYTEAFF

d_gene: NA
j_gene: TRBJ1-1
v_gene: TRBV10-3
abundance: NA
CDR3nt: TGTGCCATCAGTCCTAAGAACACTGAAGCTTTCTTT
CDR3aa: CAISPKNTEAFF

d_gene: TRBD1
j_gene: TRBJ1-5
v_gene: TRBV28
abundance: NA
CDR3nt: TGTGCCAGCGACAGGGGGTTGCATCAGCCCCAGCATTTT
CDR3aa: CASDRGLHQPQHF

d_gene: NA
j_gene: TRBJ1-1
v_gene: TRBV5-4
abundance: NA
CDR3nt: TGTGCCAGCAGCTCTGGGGGGTTTCTCCCGAACACTGAAGCTTTCTTT
CDR3aa: CASSSGGFLPNTEAFF

d_gene: TRBD1
j_gene: TRBJ1-2
v_gene: TRBV7-2
abundance: NA
CDR3nt: TGTGCCAGCAGCCTCGGGACAGCGAACTATGGCTACACCTTC
CDR3aa: CASSLGTANYGYTF

d_gene: NA
j_gene: TRBJ1-2
v_gene: TRBV12-5
abundance: NA
CDR3nt: TGTGCTAGTGGCCGACTATGGGCTGATCGCTACACCTTC
CDR3aa: CASGRLWADRYTF

d_gene: NA
j_gene: TRBJ1-1
v_gene: TRBV20-1
abundance: NA
CDR3nt: TGCAGTGCTAGTTCGGCGGAGAACACTGAAGCTTTCTTT
CDR3aa: CSASSAENTEAFF

d_gene: TRBD1
j_gene: TRBJ1-5
v_gene: TRBV13
abundance: NA
CDR3nt: TGTGCCAGCAGTTGGGGGACAGGGGGTTCGCAGCCCCAGCATTTT
CDR3aa: CASSWGTGGSQPQHF

d_gene: NA
j_gene: TRBJ2-2
v_gene: TRBV5-6
abundance: NA
CDR3nt: TGTGCCAGCAGCTTGGCCCCCCAGGGCGGGGAGCTGTTTTTT
CDR3aa: CASSLAPQGGELFF

d_gene: NA
j_gene: TRBJ1-2
v_gene: TRBV3-1/TRBV3-2
abundance: NA
CDR3nt: TGTGCCAGCAGCCAAGGGTACGACATTGCCCAGGCCGGCTACACCTTC
CDR3aa: CASSQGYDIAQAGYTF

d_gene: NA
j_gene: TRBJ2-3
v_gene: TRBV5-1
abundance: NA
CDR3nt: TGCGCCAGCACCCCCCAGACTAGCACAGATACGCAGTATTTT
CDR3aa: CASTPQTSTDTQYF

d_gene: NA
j_gene: TRBJ1-2
v_gene: TRBV5-1
abundance: NA
CDR3nt: TGCGCCAGCAGCTTGGATGCAGGGAATGGCTACACCTTC
CDR3aa: CASSLDAGNGYTF

d_gene: TRBD1
j_gene: TRBJ2-4
v_gene: TRBV2
abundance: few
CDR3nt: TGTGCCAGCAGTGAAGAACGGGGGACAGGGCATACCAAAAACATTCAGTACTTC
CDR3aa: CASSEERGTGHTKNIQYF

d_gene: TRBD2
j_gene: TRBJ2-3
v_gene: TRBV30
abundance: NA
CDR3nt: TGTGTAATCGGACTAGCGGGAACAGATACGCAGTATTTT
CDR3aa: CVIGLAGTDTQYF

d_gene: TRBD1
j_gene: TRBJ1-5
v_gene: TRBV7-2
abundance: NA
CDR3nt: TGTGCCAGCAGCTCGGGACAGGGAGACAATCAGCCCCAGCATTTT
CDR3aa: CASSSGQGDNQPQHF

d_gene: TRBD2
j_gene: TRBJ2-5
v_gene: TRBV5-1
abundance: NA
CDR3nt: TGCGCCAGCAGCCCCGGACTAGCGGGAGCCCGAACAAAAGAGACCCAGTACTTC
CDR3aa: CASSPGLAGARTKETQYF

d_gene: NA
j_gene: TRBJ1-2
v_gene: TRBV30
abundance: few
CDR3nt: TGTGCCTGGAGTGTCCAGGTTCTTTATGGCTACACCTTC
CDR3aa: CAWSVQVLYGYTF

d_gene: NA
j_gene: TRBJ2-1
v_gene: TRBV28
abundance: NA
CDR3nt: TGTGCCAGCAGTTTAGGGGGGTTGCCCTACAATGAGCAGTTCTTC
CDR3aa: CASSLGGLPYNEQFF

d_gene: NA
j_gene: TRBJ1-3
v_gene: TRBV2
abundance: once
CDR3nt: TGTGCCAGCAGTGAATCGGGGAGGGGAAACACCATATATTTT
CDR3aa: CASSESGRGNTIYF

d_gene: NA
j_gene: TRBJ1-1
v_gene: TRBV29-1
abundance: NA
CDR3nt: TGCAGCGCATTGGGCCAGATAAACACTGAAGCTTTCTTT
CDR3aa: CSALGQINTEAFF

d_gene: NA
j_gene: TRBJ1-1
v_gene: TRBV5-1
abundance: NA
CDR3nt: TGCGCCAGCAGCTTGCGTCAGGGAAGTGAAGCTTTCTTT
CDR3aa: CASSLRQGSEAFF

d_gene: NA
j_gene: TRBJ1-1
v_gene: TRBV5-5
abundance: NA
CDR3nt: TGTGCCAGCAGCCGCGGGGACTTAGGGAACACTGAAGCTTTCTTT
CDR3aa: CASSRGDLGNTEAFF

d_gene: TRBD1
j_gene: TRBJ1-2
v_gene: TRBV24-1
abundance: NA
CDR3nt: TGTGCCACCAGTGATTCGACAGGGGGCGACTATGGCTACACCTTC
CDR3aa: CATSDSTGGDYGYTF

d_gene: TRBD1
j_gene: TRBJ2-7
v_gene: TRBV6-5
abundance: NA
CDR3nt: TGTGCCAGCAGACCCGACAGGGGTTCCTACGAGCAGTACTTC
CDR3aa: CASRPDRGSYEQYF

d_gene: TRBD1
j_gene: TRBJ1-2
v_gene: TRBV6-2/TRBV6-3
abundance: NA
CDR3nt: TGTGCCAGCAGTCTCCAGGGACAGGGTTTGGAAGGCTACACCTTC
CDR3aa: CASSLQGQGLEGYTF

d_gene: NA
j_gene: TRBJ1-1
v_gene: TRBV11-1
abundance: once
CDR3nt: TGTGCCAGCAGCTTTGGGCAAAGGGGCACTGAAGCTTTCTTT
CDR3aa: CASSFGQRGTEAFF

d_gene: NA
j_gene: TRBJ2-5
v_gene: TRBV12-5
abundance: NA
CDR3nt: TGTGCTAGTGGTTCAGGGAACCAAGAGACCCAGTACTTC
CDR3aa: CASGSGNQETQYF

d_gene: TRBD1
j_gene: TRBJ2-3
v_gene: TRBV2
abundance: NA
CDR3nt: TGTGCCAGCAGGGACAGGGTCACAGATACGCAGTATTTT
CDR3aa: CASRDRVTDTQYF

d_gene: NA
j_gene: TRBJ2-2
v_gene: TRBV3-1/TRBV3-2
abundance: NA
CDR3nt: TGTGCCAGCAGCCAAGTTGCGGGGTCGAACACCGGGGAGCTGTTTTTT
CDR3aa: CASSQVAGSNTGELFF

d_gene: TRBD1
j_gene: TRBJ2-1
v_gene: TRBV7-2
abundance: few
CDR3nt: TGTGCCAGCAGCCCTGGGGGACAGAAGAGATACAATGAGCAGTTCTTC
CDR3aa: CASSPGGQKRYNEQFF

d_gene: TRBD1
j_gene: TRBJ1-6
v_gene: TRBV3-1/TRBV3-2
abundance: few
CDR3nt: TGTGCCAGCAGCCAGCTCGACAGGGGAAGTTCACCCCTCCACTTT
CDR3aa: CASSQLDRGSSPLHF

d_gene: TRBD1
j_gene: TRBJ1-1
v_gene: TRBV20-1
abundance: NA
CDR3nt: TGCAGTGCTAGTGGGGACAGTAAAAACACTGAAGCTTTCTTT
CDR3aa: CSASGDSKNTEAFF

d_gene: NA
j_gene: TRBJ2-5
v_gene: TRBV5-5
abundance: NA
CDR3nt: TGTGCCAGCAGCTTCCCTCAAGAGACCCAGTACTTC
CDR3aa: CASSFPQETQYF

d_gene: TRBD1
j_gene: TRBJ1-5
v_gene: TRBV5-8
abundance: NA
CDR3nt: TGTGCCACCCAAAAGGGGGCCGGCAATCAGCCCCAGCATTTT
CDR3aa: CATQKGAGNQPQHF

d_gene: NA
j_gene: TRBJ2-5
v_gene: TRBV11-1
abundance: NA
CDR3nt: TGTGCCAGCAGCTTGAGTAGCAGCCAAGAGACCCAGTACTTC
CDR3aa: CASSLSSSQETQYF

d_gene: NA
j_gene: TRBJ2-1
v_gene: TRBV4-3
abundance: NA
CDR3nt: TGCGCCAGCAGCCAAGATCACAGGGACTACAATGAGCAGTTCTTC
CDR3aa: CASSQDHRDYNEQFF

d_gene: TRBD1
j_gene: TRBJ1-6
v_gene: TRBV7-8
abundance: NA
CDR3nt: TGTGCCAGCAGCTTAGGCGCGGGGGACAGGGAGACTTTT
CDR3aa: CASSLGAGDRETF